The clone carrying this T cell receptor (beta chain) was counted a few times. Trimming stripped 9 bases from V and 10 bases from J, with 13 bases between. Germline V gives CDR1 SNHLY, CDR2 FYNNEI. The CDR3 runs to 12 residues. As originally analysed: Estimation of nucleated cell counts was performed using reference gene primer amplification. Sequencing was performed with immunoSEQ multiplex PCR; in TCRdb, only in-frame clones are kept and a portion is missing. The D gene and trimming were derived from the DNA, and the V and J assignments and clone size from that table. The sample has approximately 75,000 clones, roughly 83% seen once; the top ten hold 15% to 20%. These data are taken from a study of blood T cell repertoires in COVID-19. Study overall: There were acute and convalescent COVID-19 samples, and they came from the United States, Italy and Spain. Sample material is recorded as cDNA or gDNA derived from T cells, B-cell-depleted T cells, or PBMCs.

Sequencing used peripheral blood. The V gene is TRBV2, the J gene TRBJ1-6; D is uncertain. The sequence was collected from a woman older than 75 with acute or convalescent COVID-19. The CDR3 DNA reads TGTGCCAGTCGGCGGATCGAATCACCCCTCCACTTT. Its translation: CASRRIESPLHF.